The T cell receptor (beta chain) under discussion was sequenced for a study of blood T cell repertoires in COVID-19. Study summary: PBMCs, B-cell-depleted T cells, or T cells provided the cDNA or gDNA that made up the material.

Original handling: Quantification of nucleated cells was approximated via reference gene primer amplification. The protocol was immunoSEQ multiplex PCR, while the TCRdb copy is restricted to in-frame clones and leaves out a portion. V and J calls and clone size come straight from that table; D and trimming were deduced from the DNA. The profile covers a few hundred thousand clones, with roughly 85% appearing a single time and approximately 3.6% taken by the ten largest. The CDR3 loop spans 12 amino acids. V was cut by 9 bases and J by 5 bases, with 8 bases left in between. Germline values: CDR1 MNHNY, CDR2 SVGAGI (reference sequence).

The sequencing sample was made of peripheral blood. V is TRBV6-6 and J is TRBJ1-6; D gene uncertain. This TCR was sampled from a woman under 30 with acute or convalescent COVID-19. This CDR3 reads CASYQNNSPLHF. Here the CDR3 DNA reads TGTGCCAGTTACCAGAATAATTCACCCCTCCACTTT.